A single sample is the source of the 17 T cell receptor beta chains below, sequenced in a study of cytomegalovirus exposure and HLA in healthy donors. PCR involved 60 Vbeta and 13 Jbeta primers. Sequenced by immunoSEQ multiplex PCR; TCRdb stores in-frame clones only, minus some. The sample shows 150,000 to 200,000 clones, over 75% of them seen only once. Sequences were obtained from PBMCs. Every receptor here comes from a man aged 40-55 years in good health and CMV-seropositive.

Here the CDR3 reads CASSQVGTGYEQYF. CDR3 coding DNA: TGTGCCAGCAGCCAAGTTGGGACAGGGTACGAGCAGTACTTC. V and J are TRBV14 and TRBJ2-7; 9 nucleotides align to TRBD1. The CDR3 is made up of 14 amino acids. The junction had 2 bases not matched to a gene; V was cut back by 1 base and J by 4 bases. CDR1 SGHDN and CDR2 FVKESK come from the germline V gene.

The CDR3 loop reads CASSFLRSATENYGYTF. The DNA for the CDR3 is TGTGCCAGCAGTTTTCTACGTTCCGCAACAGAAAACTATGGCTACACCTTC. The genes are TRBV27 and TRBJ1-2, with D unresolved. V dropped 3 bases and J dropped 2 bases, with 19 bases sitting between them. The CDR3 has 17 residues. The V gene's germline CDR1 is MNHEY and CDR2 SMNVEV (reference sequence).

The V and J genes are TRBV6-1 and TRBJ1-3; TRBD1 agrees at 7 bases. J gave up 4 bases and V 6 bases, and 9 bases lay outside the gene matches. The CDR3 sequence is 15 residues long. CDR1 MNHNS and CDR2 SASEGT come from the germline V gene. The CDR3 protein is CASRFATGSGNTIYF. CDR3 bases: TGTGCCAGCAGGTTCGCGACAGGGTCCGGAAACACCATATATTTT.

This rearrangement joins TRBV11-3 to TRBJ2-1; TRBD2 agrees at 9 bases. V shed 5 bases, J shed 9 bases, and the junction held 17 bases outside the gene matches. The CDR3 runs 17 residues. Germline loops: CDR1 SGHNT, CDR2 YENEEA. This CDR3 reads CASSASTGTSQYAEQFF. CDR3 DNA: TGTGCCAGCAGCGCTTCGACCGGGACTAGCCAGTACGCTGAGCAGTTCTTC.

This chain links TRBV27 with TRBJ2-2; tentative D call: TRBD1 (7 bases). V was shortened by 8 bases and J by 6 bases, with 19 bases between the two germline ends. CDR3 size: 15 residues. Per germline, CDR1 MNHEY and CDR2 SMNVEV (reference sequence). The CDR3 loop is CASAPGQAGSGELFF. The CDR3 DNA is TGTGCCAGCGCCCCCGGACAGGCGGGGTCCGGGGAGCTGTTTTTT.

V gene TRBV11-1 combines with J gene TRBJ2-1; TRBD2 matches at 13 bases. This CDR3 has 18 residues. The germline V gene has CDR1 SGHAT and CDR2 FQDESV (reference sequence). After removal of 2 bases from V and 4 bases from J, the junction contained 8 bases not matched to a gene. The CDR3 spells CASSLQLAGGPQYNEQFF. DNA of the CDR3: TGTGCCAGCAGCTTACAACTAGCGGGAGGGCCGCAGTACAATGAGCAGTTCTTC.

The V gene is TRBV9, the J gene TRBJ2-7, with D possibly being TRBD1 (5 bases). This CDR3 has 11 residues. V lost 4 bases to trimming and J lost 3 bases, with 5 bases between them. Germline V gene lookup returns CDR1 SGDLS and CDR2 YYNGEE. As DNA, the CDR3 is TGTGCCAGCAGCAGGGGCTACGAGCAGTACTTC. This encodes CASSRGYEQYF.

The rearrangement links TRBV28 to TRBJ2-1, with D tentatively TRBD1 (5 bases). Germline CDR1 is MDHEN and CDR2 is SYDVKM. This CDR3 comprises 17 residues. V was pared by 2 bases and J by 0 bases, with 14 bases between. DNA for the CDR3: TGTGCCAGCAGTTTACCCTTCCAGGGTTCCTCCTACAATGAGCAGTTCTTC. It codes for CASSLPFQGSSYNEQFF.

In regard to this clone: An end of the junction does not agree with germline; a read error may underlie this. This chain links TRBV6-1 with TRBJ2-6, with 7 bases that match TRBD1. The CDR3 totals 18 residues. In germline, CDR1 is MNHNS, CDR2 SASEGT. CDR3 sequence (DNA): TGTGCCAGCAGTGGTCTGGGACAGCGCCCCTCTGGGGCCAACGGCCTGACTTTC. It specifies CASSGLGQRPSGANGLTF.

This chain joins TRBV7-8 and TRBJ2-1, with D maybe TRBD1 (6 bases). Germline V gene sequence: CDR1 SGHVS, CDR2 FQNEAQ. The CDR3 contains 15 residues. Trimming removed 1 base from V and 3 bases from J, with 10 bases in between. Written as DNA, the CDR3 is TGTGCCAGCAGCTTAGGGACAGTCGGCTACAATGAGCAGTTCTTC. It translates to CASSLGTVGYNEQFF.

This chain joins TRBV19 and TRBJ1-1; the match to TRBD1 covers 10 bases. V trimming: 1 base; J trimming: 6 bases; junction bases outside the gene matches: 8. The CDR3 totals 16 residues. Germline-derived CDR1 and CDR2 are LNHDA and SQIVND (reference sequence). In DNA form, the CDR3 reads TGTGCCAGTAGTATAGGAGTAGGGGACAGGGGCCCTGAAGCTTTCTTT. Translation gives CASSIGVGDRGPEAFF.

The chain uses TRBV5-1 and TRBJ2-3, with 11 bases that match TRBD2. CDR1 and CDR2 from the germline V gene are SGHRS and YFSETQ. The ends lost 4 bases at V and 3 bases at J; junction bases unmatched: 4. The CDR3 contains 15 residues. The CDR3 DNA reads as TGCGCCAGCAGCAGATTAGCGGGAGGGACAGATACGCAGTATTTT. It codes for CASSRLAGGTDTQYF.

This clone has more than one count but fewer than ten. This chain links TRBV5-1 with TRBJ2-7; TRBD1 might be the D (5 bases). With 4 bases removed from V and 0 bases from J, the gap between germline ends came to 20 bases. The CDR3 is made up of 17 amino acids. Germline-derived CDR1 and CDR2 are SGHRS and YFSETQ. CDR3 bases: TGCGCCAGCAGCACCAATATCCAGGGCCCCAGCTCCTACGAGCAGTACTTC. Its translation: CASSTNIQGPSSYEQYF.

The J gene is TRBJ2-1, the V gene TRBV6-6, with 8 bases fitting TRBD2. Germline-derived CDR1 and CDR2 are MNHNY and SVGAGI (reference sequence). The CDR3 has 15 amino acids. The V gene end was trimmed by 6 bases and the J gene end by 2 bases; junction bases not matched to a gene: 6. As DNA, the CDR3 is TGTGCCAGCAGCCGCAGCGGGAGCGCCTACAATGAGCAGTTCTTC. Protein sequence: CASSRSGSAYNEQFF.

The count of this clone is one. This sequence joins TRBV5-1 and TRBJ2-1, with 9 bases matching TRBD2. Germline values: CDR1 SGHRS, CDR2 YFSETQ. The trim removed 4 bases at V and 6 bases at J, leaving 2 bases unmatched. The CDR3 has 13 residues. In DNA, the CDR3 is TGCGCCAGCAGCAATAGCGGGGGCAATGAGCAGTTCTTC. Protein: CASSNSGGNEQFF.

The rearrangement uses TRBV18 and TRBJ2-7; TRBD2 aligns across 12 bases. Germline-derived CDR1 and CDR2 are KGHSH and LQKENI. This CDR3 comprises 18 residues. The J segment lost 5 bases and the V segment lost 3 bases, leaving 14 bases of the junction unmatched. CDR3 nucleotide sequence: TGTGCCAGCTCACCGAAGGGACTAGCGGGTTCAATAATTAACGAGCAGTACTTC. It codes for CASSPKGLAGSIINEQYF.

CDR3 DNA sequence: TGCGCCAGCAGCTTTCTACAGGCGCTACCCACAGATACGCAGTATTTT. Translating it yields CASSFLQALPTDTQYF. The V and J genes are TRBV5-1 and TRBJ2-3; D might be TRBD1 (5 bases). The CDR3 length is 16 residues. V lost 2 bases to trimming and J lost 2 bases, with 15 bases between them. Germline-derived CDR1 and CDR2 are SGHRS and YFSETQ.